This T cell receptor (beta chain) comes out of a study of blood T cell repertoires in COVID-19. Study overall: Acute and convalescent COVID-19 specimens originated in the United States, Italy and Spain.

TCRdb's table, derived via immunoSEQ multiplex PCR, lists solely in-frame clones and lacks some. The repertoire consists of a few hundred thousand clones, with 85% to 90% occurring once and the leading ten covering 2.4%. Material for sequencing was PBMCs or T cells enriched from blood (not recorded which). This clonotype was obtained from a woman aged 18-29 years who had recovered from COVID-19.

The CDR3 coding sequence is TGCGCCAGCAGCTTGGAGGGGATTAATGGCTACACCTTC. Amino acids: CASSLEGINGYTF. V is TRBV5-1 and J is TRBJ1-2, with TRBD1 as a possible D gene (5 bases). This CDR3 comprises 13 residues. Germline CDR1 SGHRS, CDR2 YFSETQ. V was shortened by 0 bases and J by 6 bases, with 9 bases between the two germline ends.